One sample yielded the 28 T cell receptor beta chains listed below, sequenced in a study of T-cell memory formation after mild COVID-19. TCRdb re-derived calls from the 5' RACE reads in MiXCR, one entry per CDR3 protein. The sample has roughly 450,000 distinct CDR3 sequences; about 20% are singletons. Sequencing used PBMCs or a T cell subset sorted from them (not recorded which). All receptors derive from an adult woman who had mild COVID-19 (a few samples of this study predate the infection). Cell type and time point are not known.

This clonotype was picked up a small number of times. The chain combines TRBV12-3 or TRBV12-4 with TRBJ1-2; TRBD1 might be the D (6 bases). V lost 5 bases and J 2 bases, leaving 15 bases between the germline ends. The CDR3 length is 15 residues. The CDR3 loop is CASSPGQPKNYGYTF. The CDR3 region has the DNA TGTGCCAGCAGTCCAGGACAGCCGAAGAACTATGGCTACACCTTC.

The chain joins TRBV5-1 to TRBJ1-2; 7 bases are shared with TRBD1. The length of the CDR3 is 15 residues. J lost 6 bases, V lost 0 bases, and 8 bases had no gene match. Germline CDR1 SGHRS, CDR2 YFSETQ. CDR3 bases: TGCGCCAGCAGCTTGGCCGGGGACAGAGGCGATGGCTACACCTTC. The encoded protein is CASSLAGDRGDGYTF.

The chain has TRBV5-1 and TRBJ2-1, with 8 bases lining up with TRBD1. Trimming cost V 0 bases and J 6 bases; bases outside gene matches: 5. This CDR3 is built from 15 residues. Germline lookup yields CDR1 SGHRS and CDR2 YFSETQ. DNA of the CDR3: TGCGCCAGCAGCTTGGCCCAGGGGGCGGTCAATGAGCAGTTCTTC. This translates into CASSLAQGAVNEQFF.

This clonotype has just a few counts. This rearrangement joins TRBV29-1 to TRBJ1-1; D might be TRBD1 (6 bases). V was shortened by 7 bases and J by 0 bases, with 15 bases between the two germline ends. This CDR3 is 14 amino acids long. Germline V gives CDR1 SQVTM, CDR2 ANQGSEA. CDR3 protein: CSALGRGVNTEAFF. The CDR3 nucleotides read TGCAGCGCGTTAGGGAGGGGGGTGAACACTGAAGCTTTCTTT.

This clonotype was seen a handful of times. This chain joins TRBV5-6 and TRBJ1-1; TRBD1 might be the D (6 bases). From germline, CDR1 is SGHDT and CDR2 YYEEEE. The CDR3 has 13 residues. The germline V and J ends were trimmed by 7 bases and 2 bases, with 12 bases remaining between them. This CDR3 reads CASRLQGNTEAFF. The CDR3 bases are TGTGCCAGCCGCCTACAGGGAAACACTGAAGCTTTCTTT.

The chain couples TRBV13 to TRBJ2-2; D ambiguous. The V end lost 4 bases, the J end lost 11 bases, and 11 bases lay between the germline ends. The CDR3 loop spans 12 amino acids. Germline lookup yields CDR1 PRHDT and CDR2 FYEKMQ (reference sequence). This chain's CDR3 is CASSSKSSELFF. DNA for the CDR3: TGTGCCAGCAGCTCGAAGAGTAGCGAGCTGTTTTTT.

CDR3 sequence (DNA): TGTGCCAGCAGTCCCAACAGGGGGAACACTGAAGCTTTCTTT. Translated: CASSPNRGNTEAFF. The chain links TRBV12-3 or TRBV12-4 to TRBJ1-1; 7 bases map to TRBD1. Germline trimming cut 5 bases from V and 1 base from J; bases unmatched to any gene: 4. The CDR3 is 14 residues long.

The chain links TRBV27 to TRBJ2-1, with TRBD2 matching over 14 bases. J lost 7 bases, V lost 2 bases, and 7 bases had no gene match. This CDR3 is 17 amino acids long. The V gene's germline CDR1 is MNHEY and CDR2 SMNVEV (reference sequence). The CDR3 spells CASSLKWTSGGLNEQFF. The CDR3 DNA is TGTGCCAGCAGTTTAAAGTGGACTAGCGGGGGGTTAAATGAGCAGTTCTTC.

There are a few counts of this clonotype. J is TRBJ1-2 and V is TRBV4-1; the D gene is possibly TRBD1 (5 bases). V shed 4 bases and J shed 5 bases, with 14 bases lying between them. Germline CDR1 is MGHRA and CDR2 is YSYEKL. The CDR3 is 14 amino acids. CDR3 in amino acids: CASSPLLGQYGYTF. CDR3 nucleotide sequence: TGCGCCAGCAGCCCTCTACTGGGGCAGTATGGCTACACCTTC.

This chain links TRBV5-4 with TRBJ2-2, with 8 bases lining up with TRBD2. The CDR3 has 16 amino acids. Per the germline V gene, CDR1 is SGHNT and CDR2 is YYREEE (reference sequence). V lost 4 bases and J lost 0; bases outside the gene matches: 5. CDR3 coding DNA: TGTGCCAGCAGCCGGGGGGGGGATCCGAACACCGGGGAGCTGTTTTTT. Its protein is CASSRGGDPNTGELFF.

The V gene is TRBV4-1, the J gene TRBJ2-1; D ambiguous. Per the germline V gene, CDR1 is MGHRA and CDR2 is YSYEKL. The CDR3 contains 14 residues. Trimming took off 1 base at V and 6 bases at J, with 10 bases between the two ends. The chain's CDR3 is CASSQVQRPNEQFF. CDR3 sequence (DNA): TGCGCCAGCAGCCAAGTACAGAGGCCCAATGAGCAGTTCTTC.

This clonotype was observed once. The rearrangement joins TRBV2 to TRBJ2-7; D gene unclear. The CDR3 length is 14 residues. Germline V lookup: CDR1 SNHLY, CDR2 FYNNEI. Trimming took 8 bases from V and 4 from J, leaving 18 bases between them. CDR3: CASSTRQVSYEQYF. DNA for the CDR3: TGTGCCAGCTCCACCCGCCAGGTATCGTACGAGCAGTACTTC.

The chain combines TRBV20-1 with TRBJ2-7; D is undetermined. Germline CDR1 and CDR2: DFQATT and SNEGSKA (reference sequence). The V end lost 4 bases, the J end lost 1 base, and 8 bases lay between the germline ends. CDR3 size: 12 residues. The CDR3, as DNA: TGCAGTGCTACCGCCCCTTCCTACGAGCAGTACTTC. Its protein is CSATAPSYEQYF.

This clonotype was counted a few times. The chain recombines TRBV4-3 with TRBJ2-7; no firm D call. This CDR3 has 14 amino acids. The ends were cut back, 0 bases at V and 9 bases at J, with 15 bases in the middle. Per the germline V gene, CDR1 is LGHNA and CDR2 is YSLEER. The CDR3 spells CASSQDSSSWRQYF. For the CDR3, the DNA is TGCGCCAGCAGCCAAGATTCCTCCTCATGGAGGCAGTACTTC.

This sequence joins TRBV5-1 and TRBJ1-2; a weak D match, TRBD1 (5 bases). Trimming cost V 2 bases and J 0 bases, with 11 bases left between them. This CDR3 spans 15 amino acids. The germline V gene has CDR1 SGHRS and CDR2 YFSETQ. CDR3 DNA: TGCGCCAGCAGCTTCTCGGGGGGAGCTAACTATGGCTACACCTTC. This codes for CASSFSGGANYGYTF.

In this sample, this clonotype turned up a few times. V usage is TRBV11-2 and J usage is TRBJ2-5; a possible D gene is TRBD2 (5 bases). This CDR3 has 16 amino acids. V was shortened by 5 bases and J by 0 bases, with 16 bases between the two germline ends. Germline V gene sequence: CDR1 SGHAT, CDR2 FQNNGV. The CDR3 reads CASSPRTGVYQETQYF. The CDR3 nucleotides read TGTGCCAGCAGCCCAAGGACTGGGGTATACCAAGAGACCCAGTACTTC.

The CDR3 here is CASTRVGNYGYTF. In DNA, the CDR3 is TGTGCCAGCACCAGGGTCGGAAACTATGGCTACACCTTC. This chain uses TRBV6-2 or TRBV6-3 with TRBJ1-2; a possible D gene is TRBD1 (5 bases). The V gene lost 7 bases and the J gene lost 2 bases, with 11 bases spanning the gap. The CDR3 covers 13 residues. Germline V CDR1 and CDR2: MNHEY, SVGEGT.

In its sample, this clonotype was seen a few times. This sequence joins TRBV27 and TRBJ2-7; D unclear. CDR3 size: 15 residues. Germline V CDR1 and CDR2: MNHEY, SMNVEV (reference sequence). Trimming left V 6 bases short and J 0 bases short, with 15 bases between. Written as DNA, the CDR3 is TGTGCCAGCAGCCCCCGGACCTACTACTCCTACGAGCAGTACTTC. Translating it yields CASSPRTYYSYEQYF.

This clonotype was seen a handful of times. The chain joins TRBV20-1 to TRBJ2-5; D gene ambiguous. The CDR3 covers 12 residues. V was pared by 6 bases and J by 1 base, with 9 bases between. CDR1 is DFQATT and CDR2 is SNEGSKA in the germline V gene (reference sequence). The CDR3 loop reads CSAMDGQETQYF. DNA of the CDR3: TGCAGTGCCATGGACGGCCAAGAGACCCAGTACTTC.

V and J are TRBV10-3 and TRBJ2-1; TRBD1 agrees at 8 bases. The junction had 14 bases not matched to a gene; V was cut back by 3 bases and J by 13 bases. CDR3 length equals 15 residues. From germline, CDR1 is ENHRY and CDR2 SYGVKD. CDR3 loop: CAISDFDRGGPFQFF. DNA for the CDR3: TGTGCCATCAGTGATTTCGACAGGGGCGGACCGTTCCAGTTCTTC.

This chain's CDR3 is CAIQNRDTEAFF. The CDR3 DNA is TGTGCCATTCAAAACAGGGACACTGAAGCTTTCTTT. The chain recombines TRBV24-1 with TRBJ1-1; a possible D gene is TRBD1 (6 bases). V dropped 11 bases and J dropped 3 bases, with 12 bases sitting between them. The CDR3 length is 12 residues. Germline V CDR1 and CDR2: KGHDR, SFDVKD.

Only a few counts were recorded for this clonotype. The chain recombines TRBV9 with TRBJ2-5; 15 positions match TRBD2. From germline, CDR1 is SGDLS and CDR2 YYNGEE. The CDR3 is 16 amino acids. Trimming at V came to 0 bases and at J to 4 bases, leaving 1 base not matched to a gene. The CDR3 coding sequence is TGTGCCAGCAGCGTAGGGGGACTAGCGGGGGGAGAGACCCAGTACTTC. This sequence encodes CASSVGGLAGGETQYF.

This clonotype was seen only a few times. The genes are TRBV30 and TRBJ1-6; 7 nucleotides match TRBD1. V shed 1 base, J shed 8 bases, and the junction held 8 bases outside the gene matches. Germline V lookup: CDR1 GTSNPN, CDR2 SVGIG (reference sequence). This CDR3 has 15 amino acids. The CDR3 region is CAWSAGAGGDSPLHF. CDR3 sequence (DNA): TGTGCCTGGAGTGCGGGCGCAGGGGGGGATTCACCCCTCCACTTT.

This clonotype was detected a few times. The V and J genes are TRBV4-1 and TRBJ1-1, with a possible D match to TRBD1 (5 bases). The CDR3 spans 14 residues. Germline V gene data show CDR1 as MGHRA and CDR2 as YSYEKL. Deletions cut 2 bases from V and 10 bases from J, with 17 bases between. The CDR3 nucleotides read TGCGCCAGCAGCCAACCCCCCCGCGGGGCAGGAGCTTTCTTT. As protein: CASSQPPRGAGAFF.

The chain is built from TRBV21-1 and TRBJ1-2; no check of the table's D call, TRBD1, against the DNA was made. TRBV21-1 is a recognized pseudogene. The CDR3 totals 14 residues. Here the CDR3 reads CASSPNRGRNGYTF. CDR3 DNA sequence: TGTGCCAGCAGCCCAAACAGGGGGCGAAATGGCTACACCTTC.

This clonotype turned up a few times. This sequence joins TRBV7-2 and TRBJ2-4; D may be TRBD1 (6 bases). The CDR3 is made up of 14 amino acids. Germline V gives CDR1 SGHTA, CDR2 FQGNSA. Trimming shortened V by 2 bases and J by 6 bases, and 11 bases separated the two germline ends. CDR3 amino acids: CASSLSQQGNIQYF. The DNA of the CDR3 is TGTGCCAGCAGCTTAAGTCAACAGGGAAACATTCAGTACTTC.

This clonotype was detected only a few times. This sequence joins TRBV3-1 and TRBJ2-3; TRBD2 aligns across 11 bases. This CDR3 spans 17 amino acids. V was clipped by 3 bases and J by 9 bases; unmatched bases: 14. Looked up from germline, CDR1 is LGHDT and CDR2 is YNNKEL (reference sequence). The CDR3 DNA reads as TGTGCCAGCAGCCACCAGAAAATAGCGGGGGGGCGAGGCACGCAGTATTTT. This gives the protein CASSHQKIAGGRGTQYF.

This clonotype showed up just a few times. This chain links TRBV6-2 or TRBV6-3 with TRBJ2-2, with D maybe TRBD1 (6 bases). Per germline, CDR1 MNHEY and CDR2 SVGEGT. The CDR3 loop spans 14 amino acids. Between the trimmed V and J ends, which lost 8 bases and 3 bases, there was a span of 13 bases. The CDR3 is CASAQGGDTGELFF. In DNA form, the CDR3 reads TGTGCCAGCGCACAAGGGGGAGACACCGGGGAGCTGTTTTTT.